Below are 20 T cell receptor beta chains sequenced from a single sample in a study of human T cells and chemical hapten exposure. TCRdb independently ran MiXCR on the RACE reads; one entry per CDR3 protein. The data show about 82,000 distinct CDR3 sequences, 10% to 15% seen once. This sample's time point: patch test 3, about 24 weeks after DPC sensitization. Treatment here: therapeutic diphenylcyclopropenone sensitization with weekly scalp DPC. Sample: whole blood, taken in connection with sensitization to the hapten diphenylcyclopropenone (DPC). Every receptor here comes from a woman aged 45-65 years with alopecia areata. Some clones in this sample may be carry-over from other donors' samples.

This clonotype was seen ten or more times. The chain employs TRBV29-1 and TRBJ2-3; D remains ambiguous. The CDR3 consists of 10 residues. V shed 4 bases and J shed 5 bases, with 4 bases lying between them. CDR1 is SQVTM and CDR2 is ANQGSEA in the germline V gene. CDR3 region: CSVGGDTQYF. CDR3 DNA sequence: TGCAGCGTTGGAGGAGATACGCAGTATTTT.

The V and J genes are TRBV11-2 and TRBJ1-6, with D perhaps TRBD1 (5 bases). This CDR3 has 15 residues. Germline values: CDR1 SGHAT, CDR2 FQNNGV. The ends were cut back, 1 base at V and 6 bases at J, with 10 bases in the middle. The CDR3 spells CASSLGTNPNSPLHF. The CDR3 DNA is TGTGCCAGCAGCTTAGGGACAAACCCTAATTCACCCCTCCACTTT.

This chain links TRBV29-1 with TRBJ2-2; 9 bases are a match to TRBD2. This CDR3 contains 14 residues. CDR1 and CDR2 (germline): SQVTM, ANQGSEA. V gave up 5 bases and J gave up 4 bases; unmatched junction bases: 5. The CDR3 DNA follows: TGCAGCGTTCCCAGCGGGAGGCTCACCGGGGAGCTGTTTTTT. It yields the protein CSVPSGRLTGELFF.

J is TRBJ1-2 and V is TRBV6-5; 9 bases match TRBD1. The CDR3 has 12 residues. The V gene's germline CDR1 is MNHEY and CDR2 SVGAGI. V lost 7 bases to trimming and J lost 6 bases; unmatched junction nucleotides: 3. The CDR3 loop is CASTRTGDGYTF. The DNA of the CDR3 is TGTGCCAGCACAAGGACAGGGGATGGCTACACCTTC.

The gene calls are TRBV7-8 and TRBJ2-7; D gene uncertain. The CDR3 totals 11 residues. Germline V gene lookup returns CDR1 SGHVS and CDR2 FQNEAQ. Trimming shortened V by 4 bases and J by 6 bases, and 7 bases separated the two germline ends. The CDR3 sequence is CASSSWGEQYF. The CDR3 nucleotides are TGTGCCAGCAGCTCATGGGGCGAGCAGTACTTC. The full variable domain, with the rest looked up from reference TRBV7-8 and TRBJ2-7, is GAGVSQSPRYKVAKRGQDVALRCDPISGHVSLFWYQQALGQGPEFLTYFQNEAQLDKSGLPSDRFFAERPEGSVSTLKIQRTQQEDSAVYLCASSSWGEQYFGPGTRLTVT.

In its sample, this clonotype was seen many times. This sequence joins TRBV7-6 and TRBJ2-1, with a tentative D call TRBD1 (6 bases). The germline V and J ends were trimmed by 0 bases and 4 bases, with 13 bases remaining between them. The CDR3 totals 16 residues. Germline CDR1 reads SGHVS; CDR2 reads FNYEAQ. The CDR3 coding sequence is TGTGCCAGCAGCTTAGCCAGGGGTCCTCCGTACAATGAGCAGTTCTTC. Translated, it gives CASSLARGPPYNEQFF.

This rearrangement joins TRBV7-9 to TRBJ2-3, with 11 positions matching TRBD1. CDR1 is SEHNR, CDR2 FQNEAQ, per germline (reference sequence). The ends lost 6 bases at V and 4 bases at J; junction bases unmatched: 12. The CDR3 has 17 residues. The CDR3 DNA reads TGTGCCAGCAGATCCGGACCGGGACAGGGGGGCCCAGATACGCAGTATTTT. Protein: CASRSGPGQGGPDTQYF.

This clonotype has only a few counts. The chain couples TRBV2 to TRBJ2-3; D unresolved. Trimming left V 5 bases short and J 4 bases short, with 16 bases between. CDR1 is SNHLY and CDR2 is FYNNEI in the germline V gene. The length of the CDR3 is 15 residues. The CDR3 DNA reads as TGTGCCAGCAGTTGGGAAGCGAATCCGCCAGATACGCAGTATTTT. This codes for CASSWEANPPDTQYF.

The rearrangement joins TRBV3-1 to TRBJ2-7, with TRBD2 matching over 7 bases. The germline V gene encodes CDR1 LGHDT and CDR2 YNNKEL (reference sequence). The CDR3 is 15 residues long. The junction had 5 bases not matched to a gene; V was cut back by 3 bases and J by 0 bases. CDR3 loop: CASSQVSGPSYEQYF. The CDR3 DNA is TGTGCCAGCAGCCAGGTTAGCGGGCCCTCCTACGAGCAGTACTTC.

A word on this clonotype: This may arise from a read error, as a much more abundant clone is one base away. The chain combines TRBV29-1 with TRBJ2-5; no reliable D call. Per germline, CDR1 SQVTM and CDR2 ANQGSEA. This CDR3 has 12 residues. This CDR3 is CGVHQGMETQYF. CDR3 in DNA: TGCGGCGTCCATCAAGGGATGGAGACCCAGTACTTC.

This clonotype was found many times. This sequence joins TRBV7-9 and TRBJ1-2; D is unresolved. Trimming cost V 7 bases and J 0 bases, with 12 bases left between them. The CDR3 consists of 14 residues. Per germline, CDR1 SEHNR and CDR2 FQNEAQ (reference sequence). The CDR3 is CASTRDGTNYGYTF. Here the CDR3 DNA reads TGTGCCAGCACCAGAGACGGTACTAACTATGGCTACACCTTC.

In this sample, this clonotype turned up many times. The gene calls are TRBV5-1 and TRBJ2-1; 10 bases are a match to TRBD1. The ends lost 4 bases at V and 9 bases at J; junction bases unmatched: 13. This CDR3 contains 16 residues. Germline values: CDR1 SGHRS, CDR2 YFSETQ. The CDR3 nucleotides are TGCGCCAGCAGCCCGACCTACTCGACAGGGGGCAGTGAGCAGTTCTTC. Translation: CASSPTYSTGGSEQFF. Looking up the rest from reference TRBV5-1 and TRBJ2-1 gives the full variable domain: KAGVTQTPRYLIKTRGQQVTLSCSPISGHRSVSWYQQTPGQGLQFLFEYFSETQRNKGNFPGRFSGRQFSNSRSEMNVSTLELGDSALYLCASSPTYSTGGSEQFFGPGTRLTVL.

This clonotype was seen a handful of times. V and J are TRBV6-5 and TRBJ2-6; no clear D gene. The CDR3 is 14 amino acids. Germline V gene lookup returns CDR1 MNHEY and CDR2 SVGAGI. V shed 6 bases and J shed 0 bases, with 6 bases lying between them. CDR3 coding DNA: TGTGCCAGCAGAAGAAGCTCTGGGGCCAACGTCCTGACTTTC. Its protein is CASRRSSGANVLTF.

This clonotype came up a few times. The chain joins TRBV7-2 to TRBJ2-2, with D possibly being TRBD2 (5 bases). The CDR3 spans 12 residues. Trimming removed 5 bases from V and 10 bases from J, with 11 bases in between. The V gene's germline CDR1 is SGHTA and CDR2 FQGNSA. The CDR3 protein is CASSAGGLELFF. The DNA for the CDR3 is TGTGCCAGCAGCGCGGGCGGACTGGAGCTGTTTTTT.

This clonotype came up many times. The chain's CDR3 is CASSYSPYTDTQYF. CDR3 coding DNA: TGTGCCAGCAGTTACTCGCCTTACACAGATACGCAGTATTTT. The chain employs TRBV6-5 and TRBJ2-3; D gene unclear. V was shortened by 0 bases and J by 2 bases, with 6 bases between the two germline ends. Per the germline V gene, CDR1 is MNHEY and CDR2 is SVGAGI. This CDR3 region has 14 residues.

There are a few counts of this clonotype. The J gene is TRBJ2-3, the V gene TRBV7-7, with D unresolved. Trimming took 5 bases from V and 2 from J, leaving 14 bases between them. This CDR3 is built from 15 residues. Germline-derived CDR1 and CDR2 are SSHAT and FNYEAQ (reference sequence). CDR3 amino acids: CASSLTPFPTDTQYF. CDR3 DNA sequence: TGTGCCAGCAGCCTCACGCCCTTCCCCACAGATACGCAGTATTTT.

This clonotype was recorded at least ten times. The CDR3 protein is CASSFEEQLFF. CDR3 in DNA: TGTGCCAGCAGCTTTGAGGAGCAGCTGTTTTTT. This chain links TRBV11-1 with TRBJ1-4; D remains unclear. Germline CDR1 and CDR2: SGHAT and FQDESV (reference sequence). Trimming took off 3 bases at V and 14 bases at J, with 10 bases between the two ends. The CDR3 is 11 amino acids.

This clonotype was counted many times. V gene TRBV9 combines with J gene TRBJ2-2, with D unclear. The CDR3 length is 14 residues. Germline V gene lookup returns CDR1 SGDLS and CDR2 YYNGEE. V dropped 2 bases and J dropped 5 bases, with 10 bases sitting between them. DNA of the CDR3: TGTGCCAGCAGCGTCGTTGTTGGTACCGGGGAGCTGTTTTTT. Protein: CASSVVVGTGELFF.

This clonotype was seen at least ten times. The rearrangement joins TRBV6-5 to TRBJ2-3; TRBD2 aligns across 9 bases. Germline loops: CDR1 MNHEY, CDR2 SVGAGI. V gave up 5 bases and J gave up 5 bases; unmatched junction bases: 11. This CDR3 comprises 16 residues. The CDR3 DNA sequence: TGTGCCAGCAGTCATCATGTAGCGGGAGATATAGATACGCAGTATTTT. Its translation: CASSHHVAGDIDTQYF.

This clonotype was seen repeatedly, ten times or more. J is TRBJ1-2 and V is TRBV6-1, with D tentatively TRBD1 (5 bases). CDR1 is MNHNS, CDR2 SASEGT, per germline. This CDR3 has 14 residues. Trimming shortened V by 0 bases and J by 8 bases, and 13 bases separated the two germline ends. The chain's CDR3 is CASSEAPRVDGYTF. CDR3 in DNA: TGTGCCAGCAGTGAAGCGCCCAGGGTGGACGGCTACACCTTC.